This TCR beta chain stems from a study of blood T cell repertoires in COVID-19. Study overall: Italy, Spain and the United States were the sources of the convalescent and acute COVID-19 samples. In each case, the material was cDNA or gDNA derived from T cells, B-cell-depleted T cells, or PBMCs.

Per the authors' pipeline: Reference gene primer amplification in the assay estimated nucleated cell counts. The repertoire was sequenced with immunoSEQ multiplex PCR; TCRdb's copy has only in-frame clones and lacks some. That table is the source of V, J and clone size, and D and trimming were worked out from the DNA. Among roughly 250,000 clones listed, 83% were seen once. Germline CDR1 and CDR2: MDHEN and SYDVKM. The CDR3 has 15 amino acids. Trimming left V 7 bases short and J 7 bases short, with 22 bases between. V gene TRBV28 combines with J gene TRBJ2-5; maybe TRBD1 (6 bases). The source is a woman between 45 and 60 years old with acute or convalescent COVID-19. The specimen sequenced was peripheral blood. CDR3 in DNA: TGTGCCAGCACCGTCAGACAGACAACAGGGAGGACCCAGTACTTC. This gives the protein CASTVRQTTGRTQYF. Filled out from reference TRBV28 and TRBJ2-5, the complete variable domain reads DVKVTQSSRYLVKRTGEKVFLECVQDMDHENMFWYRQDPGLGLRLIYFSYDVKMKEKGDIPEGYSVSREKKERFSLILESASTNQTSMYLCASTVRQTTGRTQYFGPGTRLLVL.